Presented here are 21 T cell receptor beta chains from one specimen sequenced in a study of PD-1 blockade in classical Hodgkin lymphoma. All patients relapsed after autologous stem cell transplantation, and brentuximab vedotin exposure varied. TCRdb's table, derived via immunoSEQ multiplex PCR, lists solely in-frame clones and lacks some. The table lists tens of thousands of clones, over 70% of them singletons. The sequenced sample was peripheral blood mononuclear cells (PBMCs), obtained at baseline. The origin of the receptors is a human donor with classical Hodgkin lymphoma.

The chain has TRBV7-2 and TRBJ2-2; no reliable D call. CDR1 is SGHTA, CDR2 FQGNSA, per germline. V lost 1 base, J lost 7 bases, and 7 bases lay in between. The CDR3 has 13 residues. The CDR3 region has the DNA TGTGCCAGCAGCTTAGATGCGGTCGGGGAGCTGTTTTTT. Its translation: CASSLDAVGELFF.

This chain connects TRBV19 to TRBJ2-5, with a weak D call TRBD2 (6 bases). CDR3 length: 16 residues. Germline V CDR1 and CDR2: LNHDA, SQIVND (reference sequence). V was cut by 5 bases and J by 1 base, with 17 bases left in between. CDR3 residues: CASSRRIRDFQETQYF. CDR3 nucleotides: TGTGCCAGTAGTCGCAGAATACGGGACTTCCAAGAGACCCAGTACTTC.

The rearrangement links TRBV6-1 to TRBJ1-1; D is perhaps TRBD1 (5 bases). The CDR3 totals 13 residues. The V end was cut by 3 bases, the J end by 8 bases, with 13 bases between. Germline V lookup: CDR1 MNHNS, CDR2 SASEGT. The CDR3 bases are TGTGCCAGCAGTGAGCCCCAGGGATTGGAAGCTTTCTTT. This sequence encodes CASSEPQGLEAFF.

The V call is TRBV11-2, the J call TRBJ2-7; no firm D call. CDR3 length equals 12 residues. With 2 bases removed from V and 7 bases from J, the gap between germline ends came to 9 bases. Germline assignment: CDR1 SGHAT and CDR2 FQNNGV. The CDR3: CASSLRLREQYF. DNA for the CDR3: TGTGCCAGCAGCTTACGTCTCCGGGAGCAGTACTTC.

V gene TRBV28 combines with J gene TRBJ1-6; D is uncertain. The V end lost 7 bases, the J end lost 9 bases, and 19 bases lay between the germline ends. The CDR3 loop spans 15 amino acids. The germline CDR1 and CDR2 sequences are MDHEN and SYDVKM. The CDR3 loop is CASNVGLGVSSPLHF. The CDR3 DNA sequence: TGTGCCAGCAATGTGGGATTGGGTGTGAGTTCACCCCTCCACTTT.

This clone was seen ten or more times. The rearrangement joins TRBV12-5 to TRBJ2-1, with D hard to call. Between the trimmed V and J ends, which lost 5 bases and 0 bases, there was a span of 11 bases. CDR3 length equals 15 residues. CDR1 is LGHNT, CDR2 FRNRAP, per germline. CDR3 DNA: TGTGCTAGTGGTAGTCAGGCGAACTCCTACAATGAGCAGTTCTTC. Translating it yields CASGSQANSYNEQFF.

This clone has only a few counts. The chain uses TRBV28 and TRBJ2-7; TRBD1 matches 10 bases. Germline assignment: CDR1 MDHEN and CDR2 SYDVKM. This CDR3 contains 13 residues. J was trimmed by 5 bases and V by 3 bases; bases with no gene match: 1. This chain's CDR3 is CASSLGTGDEQYF. The CDR3 region has the DNA TGTGCCAGCAGTTTGGGGACAGGGGACGAGCAGTACTTC.

The chain uses TRBV28 and TRBJ2-2, with 9 bases matching TRBD1. CDR1 MDHEN and CDR2 SYDVKM come from the germline V gene. Trimming at V came to 7 bases and at J to 5 bases, leaving 8 bases not matched to a gene. The CDR3 spans 15 residues. CDR3 coding DNA: TGTGCCAGCAAAACAGGGGGCGCTGGTACCGGGGAGCTGTTTTTT. Encoded protein: CASKTGGAGTGELFF. The full variable domain, in which reference TRBV28 and TRBJ2-2 provide the parts outside the CDR3, is DVKVTQSSRYLVKRTGEKVFLECVQDMDHENMFWYRQDPGLGLRLIYFSYDVKMKEKGDIPEGYSVSREKKERFSLILESASTNQTSMYLCASKTGGAGTGELFFGEGSRLTVL.

The chain uses TRBV6-5 and TRBJ2-5, with 7 bases that match TRBD2. Trimming cost V 2 bases and J 5 bases; bases outside gene matches: 2. Germline CDR1 reads MNHEY; CDR2 reads SVGAGI. The CDR3 runs to 13 residues. CDR3 residues: CASSYRRGETQYF. The CDR3 DNA reads as TGTGCCAGCAGTTACAGGCGGGGGGAGACCCAGTACTTC.

The J gene is TRBJ2-2, the V gene TRBV7-2; TRBD2 matches at 12 bases. This CDR3 comprises 15 residues. Germline V gene sequence: CDR1 SGHTA, CDR2 FQGNSA. Unmatched junction bases numbered 4, after V lost 5 bases and J lost 6 bases. This chain's CDR3 is CASSLTSGSAGELFF. The CDR3 DNA is TGTGCCAGCAGCCTGACTAGCGGGAGCGCCGGGGAGCTGTTTTTT.

This clone was detected only a few times. This rearrangement joins TRBV4-1 to TRBJ2-3; no clear D gene. In germline, CDR1 is MGHRA, CDR2 YSYEKL. Between the trimmed V and J ends, which lost 1 base and 1 base, there was a span of 9 bases. The length of the CDR3 is 15 residues. The CDR3 is CASSQGSGGTDTQYF. The CDR3 DNA is TGCGCCAGCAGCCAAGGGTCAGGTGGCACAGATACGCAGTATTTT.

This clone was detected many times. The V and J genes are TRBV28 and TRBJ1-1, with 10 bases that match TRBD1. CDR1 and CDR2 (germline): MDHEN, SYDVKM. The V gene end was trimmed by 5 bases and the J gene end by 6 bases; junction bases not matched to a gene: 9. The CDR3 is 15 amino acids. The CDR3 here is CASSPWTGGIAEAFF. Written as DNA, the CDR3 is TGTGCCAGCAGTCCCTGGACAGGGGGAATAGCTGAAGCTTTCTTT.

The chain couples TRBV29-1 to TRBJ2-7, with D perhaps TRBD2 (5 bases). CDR1 and CDR2 from the germline V gene are SQVTM and ANQGSEA. This CDR3 contains 13 residues. V was pared by 4 bases and J by 1 base, with 11 bases between. Here the CDR3 reads CSVGQTGSYEQYF. Written as DNA, the CDR3 is TGCAGCGTTGGCCAGACGGGATCCTACGAGCAGTACTTC.

The rearrangement joins TRBV18 to TRBJ2-7, with unresolved D. Germline CDR1 and CDR2: KGHSH and LQKENI. This CDR3 contains 13 residues. V dropped 2 bases and J dropped 4 bases, with 9 bases sitting between them. CDR3 in amino acids: CASSPKVGYEQYF. As DNA, the CDR3 is TGTGCCAGCTCACCAAAAGTTGGGTACGAGCAGTACTTC.

The gene calls are TRBV7-2 and TRBJ2-3; D not certain. Deletions cut 7 bases from V and 0 bases from J, with 11 bases between. The CDR3 is 14 residues long. Germline V gene sequence: CDR1 SGHTA, CDR2 FQGNSA. The CDR3 loop is CASTNWASTDTQYF. The CDR3 nucleotides are TGTGCCAGCACCAATTGGGCCAGCACAGATACGCAGTATTTT.

The chain is built from TRBV30 and TRBJ2-1; D not resolved. V lost 1 base and J 1 base, leaving 5 bases between the germline ends. Looked up from germline, CDR1 is GTSNPN and CDR2 is SVGIG (reference sequence). This CDR3 has 13 amino acids. The CDR3, as DNA: TGTGCCTGGAGTGGGGTGTCCTACAATGAGCAGTTCTTC. This encodes CAWSGVSYNEQFF. Using reference TRBV30 and TRBJ2-1 for the parts outside the CDR3, the full variable domain is SQTIHQWPATLVQPVGSPLSLECTVEGTSNPNLYWYRQAAGRGLQLLFYSVGIGQISSEVPQNLSASRPQDRQFILSSKKLLLSDSGFYLCAWSGVSYNEQFFGPGTRLTVL.

V is TRBV6-5 and J is TRBJ2-7; 10 bases align to TRBD1. J gave up 4 bases and V 6 bases, and 9 bases lay outside the gene matches. CDR1 and CDR2 (germline): MNHEY, SVGAGI. This CDR3 is built from 15 residues. CDR3 amino acids: CASRLSGQGQYEQYF. In DNA, the CDR3 is TGTGCCAGCAGACTTTCGGGACAGGGGCAATACGAGCAGTACTTC.

This rearrangement joins TRBV7-9 to TRBJ1-1; the D is unclear. The CDR3 is 13 amino acids. Germline loops: CDR1 SEHNR, CDR2 FQNEAQ (reference sequence). V was shortened by 3 bases and J by 2 bases, with 7 bases between the two germline ends. The CDR3 reads CASSLGANTEAFF. For the CDR3, the DNA is TGTGCCAGCAGCTTGGGAGCAAACACTGAAGCTTTCTTT.

This clone was seen only a few times. The chain has TRBV27 and TRBJ2-1, with 14 bases lining up with TRBD2. Germline V gene sequence: CDR1 MNHEY, CDR2 SMNVEV (reference sequence). The ends lost 8 bases at V and 7 bases at J; junction bases unmatched: 7. This CDR3 is built from 15 residues. This CDR3 is CASAGLAGELNEQFF. The CDR3 DNA sequence: TGTGCCAGCGCGGGACTAGCGGGAGAACTGAATGAGCAGTTCTTC.

This rearrangement joins TRBV25-1 to TRBJ2-1, with no clear D. Trimming pared 3 bases from V and 2 bases from J, leaving 11 bases between. CDR3 length: 15 amino acids. CDR1 MGHDK and CDR2 SYGVNS come from the germline V gene. CDR3: CASSDELSPYNEQFF. CDR3 DNA sequence: TGTGCCAGCAGTGACGAGTTGTCGCCCTACAATGAGCAGTTCTTC.

This chain links TRBV5-1 with TRBJ1-6; a possible D gene is TRBD1 (6 bases). This CDR3 spans 14 amino acids. CDR1 SGHRS and CDR2 YFSETQ come from the germline V gene. V was cut by 3 bases and J by 5 bases, with 9 bases left in between. CDR3 protein: CASSSDSDNSPLHF. DNA of the CDR3: TGCGCCAGCAGCTCGGACAGCGATAATTCACCCCTCCACTTT. Variable domain in full (rest from reference TRBV5-1 and TRBJ1-6): KAGVTQTPRYLIKTRGQQVTLSCSPISGHRSVSWYQQTPGQGLQFLFEYFSETQRNKGNFPGRFSGRQFSNSRSEMNVSTLELGDSALYLCASSSDSDNSPLHFGNGTRLTVT.